The 13 T cell receptor beta chains presented below share a single source sample, sequenced in a study of T cells in Graves' hyperthyroidism and ophthalmopathy. What was amplified from RNA transcripts were TCR beta CDR3 regions. The TCR CDR3 was amplified in a first-round RT-PCR using the HTBI primer set. TCRdb called the multiplex PCR reads again in MiXCR, with one record for every CDR3 protein. This sample has roughly 360,000 distinct CDR3 sequences, with roughly 14% found just once. What was sequenced was blood. The receptors were sampled from a man aged 25 to 40 with Graves' hyperthyroidism that later progressed to Graves' ophthalmopathy.

This clonotype was observed many times. This chain links TRBV3-1 with TRBJ1-5, with 8 bases identical to TRBD1. The CDR3 loop spans 14 amino acids. Per germline, CDR1 LGHDT and CDR2 YNNKEL (reference sequence). The J segment lost 4 bases and the V segment lost 11 bases, leaving 10 bases of the junction unmatched. The CDR3 nucleotides read TGTGCCGGATTACACAGGGGGGAGAATCAGCCCCAGCATTTT. It specifies CAGLHRGENQPQHF.

This clonotype was seen ten or more times. The chain is built from TRBV12-3 or TRBV12-4 and TRBJ1-4; TRBD1 might be the D (5 bases). V was trimmed by 3 bases and J by 8 bases, leaving 13 bases between them. This CDR3 has 14 amino acids. CDR3 sequence reads: CASSFEGDHEKLFF. CDR3 in DNA: TGTGCCAGCAGTTTTGAAGGGGATCACGAAAAACTGTTTTTT.

This clonotype has at least ten counts. At one end the junction does not follow the germline gene, possibly because of a read error. This chain connects TRBV7-7 to TRBJ1-5; D is possibly TRBD1 (5 bases). The CDR3 spans 13 residues. Germline V lookup: CDR1 SSHAT, CDR2 FNYEAQ (reference sequence). The CDR3 reads CASSPGPGQPQHF. CDR3 sequence (DNA): TGTGCTAGCAGTCCGGGACCAGGACAGCCCCAGCATTTT.

At least ten counts were recorded for this clonotype. The rearrangement links TRBV12-3 or TRBV12-4 to TRBJ1-1, with a tentative D call TRBD1 (6 bases). V dropped 6 bases and J dropped 4 bases, with 15 bases sitting between them. The CDR3 sequence is 14 residues long. Written as DNA, the CDR3 is TGTGCCAGCAGGTCAGGGGCTTATGGCACTGAAGCTTTCTTT. Amino acids: CASRSGAYGTEAFF.

This clonotype was detected a few times. The chain has TRBV7-2 and TRBJ1-6; tentative D call: TRBD1 (5 bases). V gave up 5 bases and J gave up 7 bases, with 12 bases separating them. The CDR3 loop spans 14 amino acids. CDR1 is SGHTA and CDR2 is FQGNSA in the germline V gene. CDR3 region: CASSRGTQNSPLHF. CDR3 coding DNA: TGTGCCAGCAGCCGCGGGACTCAAAATTCACCCCTCCACTTT.

This rearrangement joins TRBV27 to TRBJ2-1, with a weak D call TRBD2 (5 bases). Germline V gene sequence: CDR1 MNHEY, CDR2 SMNVEV (reference sequence). V was cut by 8 bases and J by 5 bases, with 22 bases left in between. The CDR3 loop spans 16 amino acids. The CDR3: CASHTGGRGPDNEQFF. The CDR3 region has the DNA TGTGCCAGCCACACCGGAGGTAGAGGGCCGGACAATGAGCAGTTCTTC.

This clonotype has at least ten counts. The rearrangement joins TRBV18 to TRBJ2-7; 8 bases map to TRBD1. The CDR3 length is 15 residues. Germline values: CDR1 KGHSH, CDR2 LQKENI. The ends lost 2 bases at V and 0 bases at J; junction bases unmatched: 3. CDR3 bases: TGTGCCAGCTCACCAAGCGGACAGGGCTCCTACGAGCAGTACTTC. It codes for CASSPSGQGSYEQYF.

The chain links TRBV27 to TRBJ1-5; D is possibly TRBD1 (5 bases). Looked up from germline, CDR1 is MNHEY and CDR2 is SMNVEV (reference sequence). The CDR3 runs 15 residues. Deletions cut 7 bases from V and 2 bases from J, with 15 bases between. The CDR3 DNA is TGTGCCAGCAACCCCGGGGGGAGGGGCAATCAGCCCCAGCATTTT. Protein product: CASNPGGRGNQPQHF.

This clonotype is a singleton in its sample. This chain joins TRBV28 and TRBJ1-2; D gene uncertain. The germline V and J ends were trimmed by 2 bases and 2 bases, with 12 bases remaining between them. The CDR3 extends over 15 amino acids. Germline V gene lookup returns CDR1 MDHEN and CDR2 SYDVKM. The CDR3, as DNA: TGTGCCAGCAGTTTACAGGTTTTGGGAAACTATGGCTACACCTTC. This sequence encodes CASSLQVLGNYGYTF.

This clonotype has a count of ten or more. For the CDR3, the DNA is TGTGCCAGCAGGAAGTCTGGGAACACCGGGGAGCTGTTTTTT. Translation gives CASRKSGNTGELFF. This chain joins TRBV11-3 and TRBJ2-2; D call uncertain. Trimming pared 6 bases from V and 1 base from J, leaving 9 bases between. The CDR3 spans 14 residues. Germline CDR1 is SGHNT and CDR2 is YENEEA.

This clonotype was seen a handful of times. The V gene is TRBV27, the J gene TRBJ1-6; TRBD1 matches 7 bases. The trim removed 6 bases at V and 11 bases at J, leaving 7 bases unmatched. This CDR3 region has 13 residues. Germline V lookup: CDR1 MNHEY, CDR2 SMNVEV (reference sequence). This chain's CDR3 is CASRKTGATPLHF. CDR3 sequence (DNA): TGTGCCAGCAGAAAAACAGGGGCGACACCCCTCCACTTT.

This clonotype was counted ten times or more. This chain uses TRBV24-1 with TRBJ2-5, with D perhaps matching TRBD1 or TRBD2 (5 bases each). V dropped 0 bases and J dropped 5 bases, with 12 bases sitting between them. The CDR3 loop spans 15 amino acids. From germline, CDR1 is KGHDR and CDR2 SFDVKD. The DNA of the CDR3 is TGTGCCACCAGTGATTTGCAGGGAGATTGGGAGACCCAGTACTTC. Translated: CATSDLQGDWETQYF.

This clonotype was found many times. This chain joins TRBV3-1 and TRBJ1-2; no reliable D call. Trimming took off 0 bases at V and 2 bases at J, with 19 bases between the two ends. The CDR3 sequence is 18 residues long. The germline CDR1 and CDR2 sequences are LGHDT and YNNKEL (reference sequence). CDR3 amino acids: CASSQDTILQVSNYGYTF. The CDR3 DNA reads as TGTGCCAGCAGCCAAGATACGATCCTTCAGGTTAGCAACTATGGCTACACCTTC. The full variable domain, with the rest looked up from reference TRBV3-1 and TRBJ1-2, is DTAVSQTPKYLVTQMGNDKSIKCEQNLGHDTMYWYKQDSKKFLKIMFSYNNKELIINETVPNRFSPKSPDKAHLNLHINSLELGDSAVYFCASSQDTILQVSNYGYTFGSGTRLTVV.